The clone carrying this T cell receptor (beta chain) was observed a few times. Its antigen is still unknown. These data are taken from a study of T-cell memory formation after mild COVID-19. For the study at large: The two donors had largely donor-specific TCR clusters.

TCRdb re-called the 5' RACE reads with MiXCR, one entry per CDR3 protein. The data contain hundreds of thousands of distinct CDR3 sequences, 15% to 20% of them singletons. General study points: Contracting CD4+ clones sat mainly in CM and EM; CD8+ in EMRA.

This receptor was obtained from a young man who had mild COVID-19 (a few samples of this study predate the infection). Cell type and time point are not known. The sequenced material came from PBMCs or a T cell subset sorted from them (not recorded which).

CDR3 sequence: CASSQFSGGLGTDTQYF. CDR3 in DNA: TGCGCCAGCAGCCAATTTAGCGGGGGCCTTGGCACAGATACGCAGTATTTT. The chain has TRBV4-3 and TRBJ2-3, with 9 positions matching TRBD2. Germline lookup yields CDR1 LGHNA and CDR2 YSLEER. Trimming took 2 bases from V and 1 from J; bases not matched to a gene: 7. CDR3 size: 17 residues.